A selection of T cell receptor beta chains follows, all from one sample in a study of control samples from healthy donors and cancer patients. Produced via immunoSEQ multiplex PCR; TCRdb's table is partial and in-frame only. The sample has about 180,000 clones; around nine tenths are singletons. The sample comprised blood. The receptors come from a man aged 30-40 years in good health. The CDR3 runs from the conserved cysteine through the conserved F or W. D genes are given only for firm matches. Expanded clones get a size class; other rows say once, few or many, or leave the size out.

CDR3 protein | CDR3 DNA | clone size | D gene | J gene | V gene
CASSLGTGSTYTQYF | TGTGCCAGCAGCTTAGGAACTGGGAGCACATATACGCAGTATTTT | - | - | TRBJ2-3 | TRBV7-2
CASSWGSGLSYEQYF | TGTGCCAGCAGTTGGGGCTCAGGACTCTCCTACGAGCAGTACTTC | - | - | TRBJ2-7 | TRBV6-5
CASTPSGNEQFF | TGTGCCAGCACGCCTTCAGGCAATGAGCAGTTCTTC | - | - | TRBJ2-1 | TRBV12-3/TRBV12-4
CASSPDRVSWEQYF | TGTGCCAGCAGCCCTGACAGGGTGAGTTGGGAGCAGTACTTC | - | TRBD1 | TRBJ2-7 | TRBV7-2
CASSIQQATYTEAFF | TGTGCCAGTAGTATACAACAGGCGACATACACTGAAGCTTTCTTT | - | - | TRBJ1-1 | TRBV19
CASRPRRGGANTGELFF | TGTGCCAGCAGACCTAGGCGGGGAGGAGCGAACACCGGGGAGCTGTTTTTT | - | - | TRBJ2-2 | TRBV7-2
CASTLGGQETQYF | TGTGCCAGCACCTTGGGGGGACAAGAGACCCAGTACTTC | - | - | TRBJ2-5 | TRBV6-5
CASSSRIQRVDTDTQYF | TGTGCCAGCAGTTCCCGAATTCAGCGGGTTGACACAGATACGCAGTATTTT | - | - | TRBJ2-3 | TRBV27
CASTAGTGTYEQYF | TGTGCCAGTACCGCCGGGACAGGGACCTACGAGCAGTACTTC | - | TRBD1 | TRBJ2-7 | TRBV19
CASQWTGDSTDTQYF | TGCGCCAGCCAGTGGACAGGCGATAGCACAGATACGCAGTATTTT | - | TRBD1 | TRBJ2-3 | TRBV10-2
CAWSKTQGPQHF | TGTGCCTGGAGTAAGACCCAGGGACCCCAGCATTTT | - | - | TRBJ1-5 | TRBV30
CASRWDPNTGELFF | TGTGCCAGCAGATGGGACCCCAACACCGGGGAGCTGTTTTTT | - | - | TRBJ2-2 | TRBV6-5
CASSLTSGGISREQYF | TGTGCCAGCAGCCTCACTAGCGGGGGCATCTCGAGGGAGCAGTACTTC | - | TRBD2 | TRBJ2-7 | TRBV11-2
CASSQDGPGGFGYTF | TGTGCCAGCAGCCAAGATGGGCCAGGGGGCTTCGGCTACACCTTC | - | TRBD1 | TRBJ1-2 | TRBV4-2
CASSQSQSGVRGYEQYF | TGTGCCAGCAGCCAATCTCAGTCCGGGGTTCGAGGCTACGAGCAGTACTTC | once | - | TRBJ2-7 | TRBV3-1/TRBV3-2
CANGGSALGNQPQHF | TGTGCCAACGGCGGATCCGCCTTGGGCAATCAGCCCCAGCATTTT | few | - | TRBJ1-5 | TRBV6-4
CASSEPRSYNTEAFF | TGTGCCAGCAGCGAACCCAGAAGTTATAACACTGAAGCTTTCTTT | - | - | TRBJ1-1 | TRBV7-9
CAWSLTGNQPQHF | TGTGCCTGGAGCCTCACGGGCAATCAGCCCCAGCATTTT | - | - | TRBJ1-5 | TRBV30
CASSQDRDRVSTCYGYTF | TGTGCCAGCAGCCAAGATAGGGACAGGGTGAGTACTTGCTATGGCTACACCTTC | - | TRBD1 | TRBJ1-2 | TRBV3-1/TRBV3-2
CATSEGTADTQYF | TGTGCCACCAGTGAGGGGACAGCAGATACGCAGTATTTT | - | TRBD1 | TRBJ2-3 | TRBV24-1
CASSRNGQPNEKLFF | TGTGCCAGCAGTAGAAACGGACAGCCGAATGAAAAACTGTTTTTT | - | - | TRBJ1-4 | TRBV5-4
CASRPGLAGGADTQYF | TGTGCCAGCAGGCCGGGACTAGCGGGGGGTGCAGATACGCAGTATTTT | - | TRBD2 | TRBJ2-3 | TRBV2
CASSESGHQNNSPLHF | TGTGCCAGCAGTGAATCGGGACACCAAAATAATTCACCCCTCCACTTT | - | - | TRBJ1-6 | TRBV25-1
CASSLGGHTEAFF | TGTGCCAGTAGTCTAGGGGGCCACACTGAAGCTTTCTTT | - | TRBD1 | TRBJ1-1 | TRBV19
CASRRGTGGLYNEQFF | TGTGCCAGCAGGCGAGGGACAGGGGGTCTCTACAATGAGCAGTTCTTC | - | TRBD1 | TRBJ2-1 | TRBV3-1/TRBV3-2
CASSGINNEKLFF | TGTGCCAGCAGTGGTATTAATAATGAAAAACTGTTTTTT | - | - | TRBJ1-4 | TRBV2
CASSVFWDSYEQYF | TGTGCCAGTAGTGTTTTCTGGGACTCCTACGAGCAGTACTTC | - | - | TRBJ2-7 | TRBV19
CASSSLSVWQNKGSPLHF | TGTGCCAGTAGCTCCCTTTCGGTGTGGCAGAATAAGGGGTCACCCCTCCACTTT | - | - | TRBJ1-6 | TRBV19
CASSRTTHTGELFF | TGTGCCAGCAGCCGAACTACTCACACCGGGGAGCTGTTTTTT | - | - | TRBJ2-2 | TRBV27
CASSPFIVYGTEAFF | TGTGCCAGCAGCCCCTTTATCGTTTACGGGACTGAAGCTTTCTTT | - | - | TRBJ1-1 | TRBV5-6
CASRAGYSYNEQFF | TGTGCCAGCCGTGCGGGGTACTCCTACAATGAGCAGTTCTTC | - | - | TRBJ2-1 | TRBV28
CASSPSGGGETQYF | TGTGCCAGCAGCCCAAGCGGCGGGGGGGAGACCCAGTACTTC | - | TRBD2 | TRBJ2-5 | TRBV7-2
CASSDLGYGYTF | TGTGCCAGCAGTGACTTGGGCTATGGCTACACCTTC | - | - | TRBJ1-2 | TRBV2
CASSGRGTGITEAFF | TGTGCCAGCAGCGGCCGAGGGACAGGGATAACTGAAGCTTTCTTT | - | TRBD1 | TRBJ1-1 | TRBV13
CAWSVAGGASYGYTF | TGTGCCTGGAGTGTAGCGGGGGGCGCGAGCTATGGCTACACCTTC | - | - | TRBJ1-2 | TRBV30
CASSPGQGLGGYTF | TGTGCCAGCAGCCCCGGACAGGGGTTGGGTGGCTACACCTTC | once | TRBD1 | TRBJ1-2 | TRBV9
CASSMGDTRGSTGELFF | TGCGCCAGCAGCATGGGGGATACCAGGGGGTCCACCGGGGAGCTGTTTTTT | - | TRBD1 | TRBJ2-2 | TRBV5-1
CASSSPMTPQESSYNEQFF | TGTGCCAGCAGTTCCCCTATGACACCACAGGAGAGCTCCTACAATGAGCAGTTCTTC | - | - | TRBJ2-1 | TRBV28
CASSGQDGELFF | TGTGCCAGCAGCGGACAGGACGGGGAGCTGTTTTTT | - | TRBD1 | TRBJ2-2 | TRBV6-4
CASSQVMADLDGLGSPLHF | TGTGCCAGCAGCCAAGTAATGGCGGATCTGGACGGCCTAGGATCACCCCTCCACTTT | - | - | TRBJ1-6 | TRBV3-1/TRBV3-2
CASSSAGRTDTQYF | TGTGCCAGCAGCTCAGCGGGCCGCACAGATACGCAGTATTTT | - | - | TRBJ2-3 | TRBV7-3
CASSQEGQVSGNTIYF | TGTGCCAGCAGCCAAGAGGGACAGGTTTCTGGAAACACCATATATTTT | - | TRBD1 | TRBJ1-3 | TRBV3-1/TRBV3-2
CASSPGQGRVGEKLFF | TGTGCCAGTAGTCCAGGACAGGGGAGGGTTGGTGAAAAACTGTTTTTT | - | TRBD1 | TRBJ1-4 | TRBV19
CASSYGGGTPRETQYF | TGTGCCAGCAGTTACGGGGGAGGCACCCCACGTGAGACCCAGTACTTC | - | - | TRBJ2-5 | TRBV6-2/TRBV6-3
CASSPSTGSEQYF | TGTGCCAGCAGCCCTTCGACCGGTTCCGAGCAGTACTTC | once | - | TRBJ2-7 | TRBV5-5